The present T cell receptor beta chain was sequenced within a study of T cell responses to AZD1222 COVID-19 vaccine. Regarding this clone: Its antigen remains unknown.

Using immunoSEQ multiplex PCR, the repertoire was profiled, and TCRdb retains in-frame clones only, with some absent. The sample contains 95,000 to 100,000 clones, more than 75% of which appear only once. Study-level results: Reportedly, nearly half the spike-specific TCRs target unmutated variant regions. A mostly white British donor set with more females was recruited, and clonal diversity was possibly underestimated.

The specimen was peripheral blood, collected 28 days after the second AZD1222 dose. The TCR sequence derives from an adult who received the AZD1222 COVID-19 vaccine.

The CDR3 loop is CASSVQAVTEAFF. The CDR3 DNA sequence: TGTGCCAGCAGCGTACAGGCGGTCACTGAAGCTTTCTTT. The chain couples TRBV9 to TRBJ1-1; D remains unclear. The length of the CDR3 is 13 residues. The V end was cut by 1 base, the J end by 4 bases, with 8 bases between. Per germline, CDR1 SGDLS and CDR2 YYNGEE.